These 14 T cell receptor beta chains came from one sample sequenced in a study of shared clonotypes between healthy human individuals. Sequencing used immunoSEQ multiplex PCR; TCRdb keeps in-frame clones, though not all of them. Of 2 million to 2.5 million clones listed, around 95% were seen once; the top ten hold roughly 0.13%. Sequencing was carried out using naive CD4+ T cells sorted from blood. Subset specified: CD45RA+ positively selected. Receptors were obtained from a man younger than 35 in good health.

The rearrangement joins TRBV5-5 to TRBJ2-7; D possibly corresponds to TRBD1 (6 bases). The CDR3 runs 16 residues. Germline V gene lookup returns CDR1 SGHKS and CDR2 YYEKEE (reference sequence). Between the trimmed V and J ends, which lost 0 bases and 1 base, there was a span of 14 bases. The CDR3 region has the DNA TGTGCCAGCAGCTTGGCCGTTGGAGACAGGTCCTACGAGCAGTACTTC. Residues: CASSLAVGDRSYEQYF. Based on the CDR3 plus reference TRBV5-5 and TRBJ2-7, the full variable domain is DAGVTQSPTHLIKTRGQQVTLRCSPISGHKSVSWYQQVLGQGPQFIFQYYEKEERGRGNFPDRFSARQFPNYSSELNVNALLLGDSALYLCASSLAVGDRSYEQYFGPGTRLTVT.

The DNA for the CDR3 is TGTGCCAGTAGGGCCGGGCTAGCGAGTGAGACCCAGTACTTC. It yields the protein CASRAGLASETQYF. J is TRBJ2-5 and V is TRBV19; the D gene is possibly TRBD2 (6 bases). CDR1 LNHDA and CDR2 SQIVND come from the germline V gene (reference sequence). Trimming stripped 6 bases from V and 5 bases from J, with 16 bases between. The CDR3 loop spans 14 amino acids.

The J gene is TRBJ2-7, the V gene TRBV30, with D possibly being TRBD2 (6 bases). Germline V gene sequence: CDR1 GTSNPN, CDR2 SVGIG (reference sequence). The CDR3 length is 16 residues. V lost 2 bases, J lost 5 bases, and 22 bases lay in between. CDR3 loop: CAWSLRRGGVGHEQYF. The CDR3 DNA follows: TGTGCCTGGAGTCTCCGTAGAGGCGGGGTAGGCCACGAGCAGTACTTC.

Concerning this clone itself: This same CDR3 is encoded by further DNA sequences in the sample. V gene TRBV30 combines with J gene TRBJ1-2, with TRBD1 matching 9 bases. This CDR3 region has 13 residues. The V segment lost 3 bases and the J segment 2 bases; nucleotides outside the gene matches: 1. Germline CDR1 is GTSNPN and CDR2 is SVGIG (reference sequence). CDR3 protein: CAWRTGGNYGYTF. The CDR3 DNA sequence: TGTGCCTGGAGGACAGGGGGGAACTATGGCTACACCTTC.

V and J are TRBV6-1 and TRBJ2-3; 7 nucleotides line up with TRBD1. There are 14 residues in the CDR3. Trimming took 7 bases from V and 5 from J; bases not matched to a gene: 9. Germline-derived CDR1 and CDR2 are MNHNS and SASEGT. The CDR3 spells CASNRDRDRDTQYF. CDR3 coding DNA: TGTGCCAGCAACCGGGACAGAGATAGAGATACGCAGTATTTT.

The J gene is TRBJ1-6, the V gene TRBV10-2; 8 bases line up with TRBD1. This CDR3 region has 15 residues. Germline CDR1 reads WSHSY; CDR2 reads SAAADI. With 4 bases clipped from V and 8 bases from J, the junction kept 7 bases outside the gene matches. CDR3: CASSVSGTGDSPLHF. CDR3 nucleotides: TGCGCCAGCAGTGTGTCCGGGACAGGCGATTCACCCCTCCACTTT.

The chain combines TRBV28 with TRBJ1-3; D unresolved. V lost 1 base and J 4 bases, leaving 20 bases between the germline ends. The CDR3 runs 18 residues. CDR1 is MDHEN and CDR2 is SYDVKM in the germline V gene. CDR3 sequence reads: CASSLLAGLTSGGNTIYF. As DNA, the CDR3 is TGTGCCAGCAGTTTATTGGCAGGCCTCACATCGGGAGGAAACACCATATATTTT.

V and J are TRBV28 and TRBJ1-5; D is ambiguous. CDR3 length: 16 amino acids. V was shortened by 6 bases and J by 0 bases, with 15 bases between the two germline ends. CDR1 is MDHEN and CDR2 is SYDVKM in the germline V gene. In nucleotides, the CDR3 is TGTGCCAGCAGCACGCGGGATTATTATAGCAATCAGCCCCAGCATTTT. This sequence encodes CASSTRDYYSNQPQHF.

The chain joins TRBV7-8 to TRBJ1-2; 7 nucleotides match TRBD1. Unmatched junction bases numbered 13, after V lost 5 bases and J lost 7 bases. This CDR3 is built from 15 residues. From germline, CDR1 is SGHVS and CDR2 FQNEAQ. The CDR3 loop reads CASSRVDREASGYTF. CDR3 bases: TGTGCCAGCAGCCGTGTCGACAGGGAGGCAAGTGGCTACACCTTC.

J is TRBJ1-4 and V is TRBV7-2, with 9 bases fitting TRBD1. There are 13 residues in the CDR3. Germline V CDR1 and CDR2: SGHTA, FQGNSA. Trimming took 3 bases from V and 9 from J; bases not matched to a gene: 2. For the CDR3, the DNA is TGTGCCAGCAGCTTGGGACAGGGTAAAAAACTGTTTTTT. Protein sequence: CASSLGQGKKLFF. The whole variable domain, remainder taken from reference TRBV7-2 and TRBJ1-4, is GAGVSQSPSNKVTEKGKDVELRCDPISGHTALYWYRQSLGQGLEFLIYFQGNSAPDKSGLPSDRFSAERTGGSVSTLTIQRTQQEDSAVYLCASSLGQGKKLFFGSGTQLSVL.

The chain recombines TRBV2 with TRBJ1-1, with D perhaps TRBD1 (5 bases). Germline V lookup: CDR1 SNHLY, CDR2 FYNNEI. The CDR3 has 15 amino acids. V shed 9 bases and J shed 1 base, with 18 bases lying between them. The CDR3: CASTETRDSNTEAFF. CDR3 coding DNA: TGTGCCAGTACTGAGACCAGGGACTCGAACACTGAAGCTTTCTTT.

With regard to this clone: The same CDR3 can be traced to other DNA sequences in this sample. CDR3 sequence reads: CASSPTGTDTQYF. The CDR3 coding sequence is TGTGCCAGCTCACCGACAGGTACAGATACGCAGTATTTT. The rearrangement links TRBV18 to TRBJ2-3; the D gene is possibly TRBD1 (6 bases). CDR3 size: 13 residues. Germline V gene sequence: CDR1 KGHSH, CDR2 LQKENI. V gave up 3 bases and J gave up 3 bases, with 7 bases separating them.

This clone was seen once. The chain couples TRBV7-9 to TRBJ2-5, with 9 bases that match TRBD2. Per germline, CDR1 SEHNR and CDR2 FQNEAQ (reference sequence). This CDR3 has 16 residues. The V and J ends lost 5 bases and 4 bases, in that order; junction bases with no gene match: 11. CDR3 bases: TGTGCCAGCAGCCCCCTAGCGGGGAGGGGCCGAGAGACCCAGTACTTC. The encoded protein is CASSPLAGRGRETQYF. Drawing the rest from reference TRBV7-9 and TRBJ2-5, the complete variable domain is DTGVSQNPRHKITKRGQNVTFRCDPISEHNRLYWYRQTLGQGPEFLTYFQNEAQLEKSRLLSDRFSAERPKGSFSTLEIQRTEQGDSAMYLCASSPLAGRGRETQYFGPGTRLLVL.

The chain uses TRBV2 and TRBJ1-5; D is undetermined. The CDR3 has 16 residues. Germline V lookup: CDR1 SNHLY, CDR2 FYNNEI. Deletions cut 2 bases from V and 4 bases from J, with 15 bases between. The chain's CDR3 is CASSEQEKRRNQPQHF. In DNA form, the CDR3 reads TGTGCCAGCAGTGAACAGGAAAAACGGCGGAATCAGCCCCAGCATTTT.